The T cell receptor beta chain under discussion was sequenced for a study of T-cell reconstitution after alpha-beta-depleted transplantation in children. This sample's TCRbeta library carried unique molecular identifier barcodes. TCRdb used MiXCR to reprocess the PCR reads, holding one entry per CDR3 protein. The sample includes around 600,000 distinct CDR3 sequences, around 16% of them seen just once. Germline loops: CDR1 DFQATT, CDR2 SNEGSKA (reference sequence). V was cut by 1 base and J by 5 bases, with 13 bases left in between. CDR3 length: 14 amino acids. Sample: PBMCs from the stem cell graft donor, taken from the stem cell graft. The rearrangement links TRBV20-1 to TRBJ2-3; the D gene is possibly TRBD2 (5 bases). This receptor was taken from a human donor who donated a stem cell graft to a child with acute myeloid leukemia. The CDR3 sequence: CSARVGVSIDTQYF. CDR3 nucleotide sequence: TGCAGTGCTAGAGTCGGGGTATCAATAGATACGCAGTATTTT.